The T cell receptor (beta chain) described here comes from a study of blood T cell repertoires in COVID-19. Seattle cases were enrolled at active infection and followed longitudinally. Germline CDR1 SNHLY, CDR2 FYNNEI. V dropped 4 bases and J dropped 4; count of bases not matched to a gene: 4. This CDR3 region has 15 residues. Generated by immunoSEQ multiplex PCR, the TCRdb table keeps only in-frame clones and is missing some. The sample includes 35,000 to 45,000 clones, around 94% of them seen just once. This clonotype was obtained from a man over 45 with COVID-19, enrolled during active disease. The genes are TRBV2 and TRBJ2-2, with 9 bases that match TRBD2. The material sequenced was peripheral blood. CDR3 sequence: CASSGISGGTGELFF. The CDR3 coding sequence is TGTGCCAGCAGTGGAATTAGCGGGGGCACCGGGGAGCTGTTTTTT. Together with reference TRBV2 and TRBJ2-2, the CDR3 gives the full variable domain: EPEVTQTPSHQVTQMGQEVILRCVPISNHLYFYWYRQILGQKVEFLVSFYNNEISEKSEIFDDQFSVERPDGSNFTLKIRSTKLEDSAMYFCASSGISGGTGELFFGEGSRLTVL.